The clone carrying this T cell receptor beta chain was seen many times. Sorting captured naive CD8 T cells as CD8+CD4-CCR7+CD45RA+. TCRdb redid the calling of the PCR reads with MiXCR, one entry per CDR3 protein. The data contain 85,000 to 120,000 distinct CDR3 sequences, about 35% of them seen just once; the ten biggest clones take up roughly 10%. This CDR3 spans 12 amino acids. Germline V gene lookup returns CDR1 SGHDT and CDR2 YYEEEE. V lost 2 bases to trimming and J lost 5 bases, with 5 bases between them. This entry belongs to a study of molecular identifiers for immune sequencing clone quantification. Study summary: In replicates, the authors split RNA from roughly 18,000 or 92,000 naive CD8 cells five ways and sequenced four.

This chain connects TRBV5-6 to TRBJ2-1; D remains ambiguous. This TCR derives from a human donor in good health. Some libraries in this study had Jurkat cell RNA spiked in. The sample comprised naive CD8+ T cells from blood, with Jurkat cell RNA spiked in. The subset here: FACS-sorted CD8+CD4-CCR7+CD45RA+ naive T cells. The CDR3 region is CASSLGDNEQFF. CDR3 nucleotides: TGTGCCAGCAGCTTAGGTGACAATGAGCAGTTCTTC.